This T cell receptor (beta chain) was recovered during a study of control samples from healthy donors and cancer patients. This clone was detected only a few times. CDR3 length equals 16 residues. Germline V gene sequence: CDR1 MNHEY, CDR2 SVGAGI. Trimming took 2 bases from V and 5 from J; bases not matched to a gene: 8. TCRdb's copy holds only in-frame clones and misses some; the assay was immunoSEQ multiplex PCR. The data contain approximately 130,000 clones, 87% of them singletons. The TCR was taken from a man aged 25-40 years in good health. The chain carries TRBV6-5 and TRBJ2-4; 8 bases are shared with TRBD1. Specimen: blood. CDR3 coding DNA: TGTGCCAGCAGTTACGCAGGGGGCGCCGGCGAAAACATTCAGTACTTC. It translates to CASSYAGGAGENIQYF.